What follows describes a single TCR beta chain. In the authors' workflow: Amplification from reference gene primers served as the basis for estimated nucleated cell counts. Sequencing was performed with immunoSEQ multiplex PCR; in TCRdb, only in-frame clones are kept and a portion is missing. That table furnishes V, J and clone size, whereas the DNA furnished D and trimming. This sample has around 100,000 clones, with roughly 90% found just once. These data come from a study of blood T cell repertoires in COVID-19. Across the whole study: Italy, Spain and the United States were the sources of the convalescent and acute COVID-19 samples.

Between the trimmed V and J ends, which lost 0 bases and 4 bases, there was a span of 12 bases. Germline CDR1 LNHDA, CDR2 SQIVND (reference sequence). There are 15 residues in the CDR3. Material: peripheral blood. This sequence joins TRBV19 and TRBJ2-5; possibly TRBD2 for D (5 bases). The TCR sequence derives from a young man in a cohort sampled during active COVID-19. The CDR3 spells CASSIDQVAGETQYF. The CDR3 nucleotides are TGTGCCAGTAGTATAGATCAAGTTGCGGGAGAGACCCAGTACTTC.